The rows below give T cell receptor beta chains drawn from one sample of a study of T cell clones after liver transplantation. Assay: immunoSEQ multiplex PCR; the TCRdb copy retains only in-frame clones and omits some. Of roughly 57,000 clones listed, over 55% are singletons. The specimen comprised CD4+ T cells from blood, sampled before liver transplant. The receptors come from a human donor who received a liver transplant. CDR3s include the opening cysteine and the closing phenylalanine or tryptophan. The D gene is left open where the match is weak. Clone size is given for some rows only: seen once, a few or many times, or a class if the clone is expanded.

D gene | clone size | J gene | V gene | CDR3 DNA | CDR3 protein
TRBD1 | few | TRBJ1-4 | TRBV4-1 | TGCGCCAGCAGCCAAGATGAGGGGACAGCTAATGAAAAACTGTTTTTT | CASSQDEGTANEKLFF
TRBD2 | . | TRBJ2-7 | TRBV27 | TGTGCCAGCAGTGTCCGGGAGGGGGGCTACGAGCAGTACTTC | CASSVREGGYEQYF
TRBD1 | . | TRBJ1-5 | TRBV9 | TGTGCCAGCAGCCCGGGACAGGTAAATCAGCCCCAGCATTTT | CASSPGQVNQPQHF
TRBD1 | . | TRBJ1-2 | TRBV30 | TGTGCCTTGGACTCGGGACAGGAGGTTTATGGCTACACCTTC | CALDSGQEVYGYTF
TRBD1 | . | TRBJ1-4 | TRBV30 | TGTGCCTGGAGTCCTCGATCGCGGGACAGGTTTGGCTCGAATGAAAAACTGTTTTTT | CAWSPRSRDRFGSNEKLFF
TRBD2 | . | TRBJ2-1 | TRBV6-4 | TGTGCCAGCAGTGAGGGAGCGGGGGGTACGTACAATGAGCAGTTCTTC | CASSEGAGGTYNEQFF
TRBD1 | . | TRBJ1-1 | TRBV11-2 | TGTGCCAGCAGCTTAGGGGACAGCCCTGAAGCTTTCTTT | CASSLGDSPEAFF
. | . | TRBJ1-5 | TRBV19 | TGTGCCAGTAGTGCAGGGTTGGTTCAGCCCCAGCATTTT | CASSAGLVQPQHF
. | few | TRBJ2-5 | TRBV21-1 | TGTGCCAGCAGCAGAGCTGGGGCAGGGGAAGAGACCCAGTACTTC | CASSRAGAGEETQYF
. | . | TRBJ1-4 | TRBV29-1 | TGCAGCGGATGGAGGGGTGAAAAACTGTTTTTT | CSGWRGEKLFF
. | . | TRBJ1-6 | TRBV5-4 | TGTGCCAGCAGCTTGGGTGACTTTCGATCACCCCTCCACTTT | CASSLGDFRSPLHF
TRBD2 | . | TRBJ2-3 | TRBV6-6 | TGTGCCAGCAGCCCTAGCGGGGGCGTGGATACGCAGTATTTT | CASSPSGGVDTQYF
. | . | TRBJ1-3 | TRBV5-6 | TGTGCCAGCAGCGGGGCCACAGGGTCTGGAAACACCATATATTTT | CASSGATGSGNTIYF
. | . | TRBJ1-6 | TRBV18 | TGTGCCAGCTCAAGCGGCGATTATAATTCACCCCTCCACTTT | CASSSGDYNSPLHF
TRBD2 | many | TRBJ2-3 | TRBV4-1 | TGCGCCAGCAGCCGGACTAGCGGGGGGGCATCGGATACGCAGTATTTT | CASSRTSGGASDTQYF
TRBD1 | . | TRBJ2-2 | TRBV19 | TGTGCCAGTAGCGAGACAGGGTCCGTCGGGGAGCTGTTTTTT | CASSETGSVGELFF
TRBD1 | once | TRBJ1-1 | TRBV2 | TGTGCCAGCAGGACCTACAGGGGGCCAAACACTGAAGCTTTCTTT | CASRTYRGPNTEAFF
TRBD2 | few | TRBJ2-3 | TRBV28 | TGTGCCAGCAGCCTGGGAGGGGCGGGAGCAGATACGCAGTATTTT | CASSLGGAGADTQYF
. | once | TRBJ1-1 | TRBV5-1 | TGCGCCAGCAGCTTTGGCAACACTGAAGCTTTCTTT | CASSFGNTEAFF
TRBD1 | . | TRBJ2-7 | TRBV5-1 | TGCGCCAGCAGCTTCGGGACAGGGGCCGTCCACGAGCAGTACTTC | CASSFGTGAVHEQYF
. | . | TRBJ1-1 | TRBV6-5 | TGTGCCAGCAGTTACTCGTCAACTATGAACACTGAAGCTTTCTTT | CASSYSSTMNTEAFF
TRBD1 | few | TRBJ2-7 | TRBV4-2 | TGTGCCAGCAGCCAAGAATTTAGGCAGGGGGTTACCGAGCAGTACTTC | CASSQEFRQGVTEQYF
. | . | TRBJ1-2 | TRBV15 | TGTGCCACCACCATGACAGGCACCGGCTATGGCTACACCTTC | CATTMTGTGYGYTF
TRBD1 | . | TRBJ1-2 | TRBV4-2 | TGTGCCAGCAGCCAATCCGCCGGGACAGGGGTATTAGGTGGCTACACCTTC | CASSQSAGTGVLGGYTF
TRBD1 | . | TRBJ2-1 | TRBV6-4 | TGTGCCAGCAGTCAAGACAGGGGCAACGAGCAGTTCTTC | CASSQDRGNEQFF
TRBD1 | few | TRBJ1-2 | TRBV5-6 | TGTGCCAGCAGCCCAACTCGCGGGACAGGGTCTGGCTACACCTTC | CASSPTRGTGSGYTF
. | . | TRBJ1-5 | TRBV6-1 | TGTGCCAGCAGCGCTCAGGGTACCGATCAGCCCCAGCATTTT | CASSAQGTDQPQHF
TRBD1 | . | TRBJ1-5 | TRBV2 | TGTGCCAGCACCGGGACAGGGGGCGGGCAGCCCCAGCATTTT | CASTGTGGGQPQHF
. | . | TRBJ1-3 | TRBV9 | TGTGCCAGCGGGGCACAGGCCTCCTCTGGAAACACCATATATTTT | CASGAQASSGNTIYF
. | . | TRBJ1-1 | TRBV30 | TGTGCCTGGAGTGTAGACAGGACCTACACTGAAGCTTTCTTT | CAWSVDRTYTEAFF
TRBD1 | many | TRBJ2-7 | TRBV29-1 | TGCAGCGTTGTGGAGACAGGGGGAGACGAGCAGTACTTC | CSVVETGGDEQYF
. | . | TRBJ1-1 | TRBV5-6 | TGTGCCAGCACCAAAAGTGGAGGGACTGAAGCTTTCTTT | CASTKSGGTEAFF
TRBD1 | . | TRBJ1-5 | TRBV11-3 | TGTGCCAGCAACAGGGGGTTCAATCAGCCCCAGCATTTT | CASNRGFNQPQHF
. | . | TRBJ2-7 | TRBV16 | TGTGCCAGCAGCCTTAGGACTGGTAGCTCCTACGAGCAGTACTTC | CASSLRTGSSYEQYF
. | . | TRBJ1-3 | TRBV19 | TGTGCCAGCGCAGGATTCTCTGGAAACACCATATATTTT | CASAGFSGNTIYF
. | many | TRBJ1-6 | TRBV6-5 | TGTGCCACCCAGACGGGGAATGGCAATTCACCCCTCCACTTT | CATQTGNGNSPLHF
. | . | TRBJ2-3 | TRBV5-6 | TGTGCCAGCAGCTTGGGGGCTACCGCGGGTACGCAGTATTTT | CASSLGATAGTQYF
. | few | TRBJ1-6 | TRBV6-5 | TGTGCCAGCAAGGGGTGGAGAGATTCACCCCTCCACTTT | CASKGWRDSPLHF
. | few | TRBJ2-5 | TRBV18 | TGTGCCAGCTCACGCCTAGGAGAGACCCAGTACTTC | CASSRLGETQYF
. | once | TRBJ1-3 | TRBV5-6 | TGTGCCAGCAGCTTGGACAGCTACTCTGGAAACACCATATATTTT | CASSLDSYSGNTIYF
TRBD1 | . | TRBJ2-1 | TRBV11-1 | TGTGCCAGCAGCCTCACGGGACAGGCATCCTACAATGAGCAGTTCTTC | CASSLTGQASYNEQFF